This T cell receptor (beta chain) was sequenced for a study of cytomegalovirus exposure and HLA in healthy donors. Study-wide results and caveats: A few chains tied to CMV proved CMV antigen-specific in vitro. Segments of the TCR beta V type were, in most cases, productive about 87% or about 30% of the time in an earlier analysis.

The CDR3 totals 16 residues. V shed 6 bases, J shed 0 bases, and the junction held 9 bases outside the gene matches. From germline, CDR1 is MNHNY and CDR2 SVGAGI (reference sequence). This PCR relied on a set of 60 Vbeta primers and 13 Jbeta primers. In the authors' methods: An analysis performed later counted about 80 million unique TCR beta chains (roughly 9.9 million of them shared). Sequenced by immunoSEQ multiplex PCR; TCRdb stores in-frame clones only, minus some. V and J calls and clone size come straight from that table; D and trimming were deduced from the DNA. The table records 150,000 to 200,000 clones, around four fifths of them present only once. In regard to this clone: The antigen is not known.

Sequencing input: PBMCs. This chain links TRBV6-6 with TRBJ2-3, with 7 bases fitting TRBD2. This sequence originates from a female donor in good health and CMV-seronegative. As DNA, the CDR3 is TGTGCCAGCAGCTACATCTCTAGCGGTAGCACAGATACGCAGTATTTT. It is translated as CASSYISSGSTDTQYF.